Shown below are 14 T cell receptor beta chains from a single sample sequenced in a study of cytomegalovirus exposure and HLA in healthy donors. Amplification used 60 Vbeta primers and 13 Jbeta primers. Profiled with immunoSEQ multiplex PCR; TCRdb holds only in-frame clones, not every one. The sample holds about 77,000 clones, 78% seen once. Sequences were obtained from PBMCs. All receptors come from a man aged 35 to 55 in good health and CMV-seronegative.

The CDR3 here is CAISESRDRVSTDTQYF. Written as DNA, the CDR3 is TGTGCCATCAGTGAGTCTCGGGACAGGGTCAGCACAGATACGCAGTATTTT. This rearrangement joins TRBV10-3 to TRBJ2-3; TRBD1 matches at 9 bases. V trimming: 0 bases; J trimming: 0 bases; junction bases outside the gene matches: 4. In germline, CDR1 is ENHRY, CDR2 SYGVKD. The CDR3 extends over 17 amino acids.

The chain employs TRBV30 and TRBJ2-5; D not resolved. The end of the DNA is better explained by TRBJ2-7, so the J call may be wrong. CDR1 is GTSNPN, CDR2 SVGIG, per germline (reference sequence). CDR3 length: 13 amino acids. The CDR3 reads CAWRMRRSYEQYF. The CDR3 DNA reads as TGTGCCTGGAGGATGAGGCGGTCCTACGAGCAGTACTTC.

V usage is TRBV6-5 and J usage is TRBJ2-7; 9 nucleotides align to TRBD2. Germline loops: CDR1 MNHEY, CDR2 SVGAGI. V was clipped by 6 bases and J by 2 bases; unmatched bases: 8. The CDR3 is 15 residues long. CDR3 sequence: CASRPIGGRAYEQYF. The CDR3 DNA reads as TGTGCCAGCAGGCCCATAGGCGGGAGGGCCTACGAGCAGTACTTC.

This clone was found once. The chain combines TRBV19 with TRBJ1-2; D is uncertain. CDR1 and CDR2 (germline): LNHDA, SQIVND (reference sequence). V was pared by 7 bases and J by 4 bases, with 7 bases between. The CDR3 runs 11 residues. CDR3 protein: CASKAVYGYTF. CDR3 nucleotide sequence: TGTGCCAGTAAAGCCGTCTATGGCTACACCTTC.

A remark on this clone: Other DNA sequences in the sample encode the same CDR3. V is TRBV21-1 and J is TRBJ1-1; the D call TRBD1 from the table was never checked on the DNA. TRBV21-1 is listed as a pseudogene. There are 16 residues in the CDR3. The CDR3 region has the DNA TGTGCCAGCAGCAAGGGGGCTGGGGAGCTGAACACTGAAGCTTTTTTT. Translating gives CASSKGAGELNTEAFF.

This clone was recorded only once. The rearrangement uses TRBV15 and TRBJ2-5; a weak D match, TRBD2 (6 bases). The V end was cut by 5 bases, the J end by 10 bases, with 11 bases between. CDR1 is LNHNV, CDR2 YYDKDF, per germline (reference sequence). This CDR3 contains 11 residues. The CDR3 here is CATSREKVQYF. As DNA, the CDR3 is TGTGCCACCAGCCGGGAGAAGGTCCAGTACTTC.

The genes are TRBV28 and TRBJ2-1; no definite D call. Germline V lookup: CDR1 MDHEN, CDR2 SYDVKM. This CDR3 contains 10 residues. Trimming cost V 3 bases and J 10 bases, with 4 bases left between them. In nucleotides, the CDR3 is TGTGCCAGCAGTTTGAGGGAGCAGTTCTTC. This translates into CASSLREQFF.

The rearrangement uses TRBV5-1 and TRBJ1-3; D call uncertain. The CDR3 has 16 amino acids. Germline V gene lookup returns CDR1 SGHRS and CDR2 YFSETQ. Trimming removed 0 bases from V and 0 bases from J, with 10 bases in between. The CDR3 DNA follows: TGCGCCAGCAGCTTGGCCCCAACTGCCTCTGGAAACACCATATATTTT. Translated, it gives CASSLAPTASGNTIYF.

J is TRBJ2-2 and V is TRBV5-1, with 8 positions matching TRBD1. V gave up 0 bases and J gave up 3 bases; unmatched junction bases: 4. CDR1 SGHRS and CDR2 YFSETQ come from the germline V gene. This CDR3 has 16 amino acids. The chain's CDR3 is CASSLGQGAHTGELFF. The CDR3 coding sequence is TGCGCCAGCAGCTTGGGGCAGGGGGCACACACCGGGGAGCTGTTTTTT.

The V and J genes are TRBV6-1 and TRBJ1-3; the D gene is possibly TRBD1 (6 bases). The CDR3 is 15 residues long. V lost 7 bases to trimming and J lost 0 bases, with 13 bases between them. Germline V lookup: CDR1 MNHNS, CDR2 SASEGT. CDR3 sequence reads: CASTSSGASGNTIYF. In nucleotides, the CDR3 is TGTGCCAGCACCTCCTCAGGGGCCTCTGGAAACACCATATATTTT.

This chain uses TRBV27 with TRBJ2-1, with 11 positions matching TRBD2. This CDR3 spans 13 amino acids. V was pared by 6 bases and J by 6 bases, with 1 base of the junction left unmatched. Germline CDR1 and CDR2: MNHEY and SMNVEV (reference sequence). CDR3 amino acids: CASRGLAGNEQFF. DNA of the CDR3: TGTGCCAGCAGAGGACTAGCGGGCAATGAGCAGTTCTTC.

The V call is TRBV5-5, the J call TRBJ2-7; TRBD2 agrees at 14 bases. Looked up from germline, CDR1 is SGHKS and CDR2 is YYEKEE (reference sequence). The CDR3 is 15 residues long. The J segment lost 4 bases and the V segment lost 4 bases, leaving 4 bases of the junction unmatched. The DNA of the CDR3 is TGTGCCAGCAGCGCGGGACTAGCGGGAGTTTACGAGCAGTACTTC. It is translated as CASSAGLAGVYEQYF.

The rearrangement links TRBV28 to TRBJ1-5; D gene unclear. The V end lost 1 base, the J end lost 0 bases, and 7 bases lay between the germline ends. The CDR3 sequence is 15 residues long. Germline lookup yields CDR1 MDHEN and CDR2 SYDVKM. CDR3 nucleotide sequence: TGTGCCAGCAGTTTATCCGGGTATAGCAATCAGCCCCAGCATTTT. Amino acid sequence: CASSLSGYSNQPQHF.

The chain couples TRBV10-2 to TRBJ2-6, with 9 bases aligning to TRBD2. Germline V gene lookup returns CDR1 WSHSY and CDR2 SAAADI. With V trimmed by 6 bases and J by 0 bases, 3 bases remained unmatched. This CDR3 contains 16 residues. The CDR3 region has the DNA TGCGCCAGCAGGACTAGCGGACACTCTGGGGCCAACGTCCTGACTTTC. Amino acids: CASRTSGHSGANVLTF.